The clone carrying this T cell receptor beta chain came up a few times. The source of the sample is a study of control samples from healthy donors and cancer patients. Trimming left V 1 base short and J 0 bases short, with 3 bases between. This CDR3 comprises 14 residues. Germline values: CDR1 SGHVS, CDR2 FQNEAQ. TCRdb's table, derived via immunoSEQ multiplex PCR, lists solely in-frame clones and lacks some. The sample carries around 130,000 clones, around 92% recorded once. The J gene is TRBJ1-4, the V gene TRBV7-8; D gene ambiguous. The sequenced sample consisted of PBMCs. The TCR originated in a man aged 50 to 60 with head and neck cancer. The CDR3 is CASSLETTNEKLFF. CDR3 DNA: TGTGCCAGCAGCTTAGAGACAACTAATGAAAAACTGTTTTTT.